This TCR beta chain was identified during a study of early T cells in non-severe SARS-CoV-2 infection. As part of library construction, unique molecular identifiers were attached to individual cDNA molecules. Each CDR3 protein gets one entry after TCRdb re-called the 5' RACE reads with MiXCR. The sample holds about 80,000 distinct CDR3 sequences, about 5% seen once. Trimming stripped 4 bases from V and 1 base from J, with 13 bases between. Germline-derived CDR1 and CDR2 are SGHTA and FQGNSA. CDR3 size: 15 residues. The V call is TRBV7-2, the J call TRBJ1-1; no firm D call. This clonotype originated in an adult who was a healthcare worker with PCR-confirmed SARS-CoV-2 infection or an uninfected control (not recorded which). This specimen was whole blood, taken at baseline. CDR3 protein: CASSWAGGQNTEAFF. For the CDR3, the DNA is TGTGCCAGCAGCTGGGCCGGAGGTCAGAACACTGAAGCTTTCTTT.